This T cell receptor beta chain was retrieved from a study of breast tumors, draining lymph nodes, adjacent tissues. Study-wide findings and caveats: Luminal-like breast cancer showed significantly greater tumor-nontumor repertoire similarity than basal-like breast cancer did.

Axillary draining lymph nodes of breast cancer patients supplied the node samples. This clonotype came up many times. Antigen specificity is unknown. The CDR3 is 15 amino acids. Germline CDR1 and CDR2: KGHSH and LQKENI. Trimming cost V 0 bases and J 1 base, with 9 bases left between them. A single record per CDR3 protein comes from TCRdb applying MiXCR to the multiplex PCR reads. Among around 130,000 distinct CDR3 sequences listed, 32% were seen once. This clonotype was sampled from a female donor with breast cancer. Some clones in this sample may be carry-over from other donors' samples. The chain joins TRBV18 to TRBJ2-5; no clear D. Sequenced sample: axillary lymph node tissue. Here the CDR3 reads CASSPPLGFQETQYF. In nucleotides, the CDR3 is TGTGCCAGCTCACCACCGTTAGGCTTCCAAGAGACCCAGTACTTC.